This T cell receptor beta chain comes out of a study of blood T cells in healthy people across ages. CDR1 and CDR2 from the germline V gene are MGHRA and YSYEKL. The CDR3 is 16 residues long. The ends were cut back, 0 bases at V and 0 bases at J, with 6 bases in the middle. It was with a sample-barcoded 5' primer and a J-beta primer mix that a second PCR of roughly 7 to 12 cycles was run. TCRdb ran MiXCR on the 5' RACE reads and lists one entry per CDR3 protein. The sample has around 1,700,000 distinct CDR3 sequences, under 30% seen once. V gene TRBV4-1 combines with J gene TRBJ1-6; D call uncertain. The sequenced sample consisted of blood. The TCR originated in a woman under 40 in good health. The CDR3 nucleotides read TGCGCCAGCAGCCAAGATACGGTCTCCTATAATTCACCCCTCCACTTT. Residues: CASSQDTVSYNSPLHF.